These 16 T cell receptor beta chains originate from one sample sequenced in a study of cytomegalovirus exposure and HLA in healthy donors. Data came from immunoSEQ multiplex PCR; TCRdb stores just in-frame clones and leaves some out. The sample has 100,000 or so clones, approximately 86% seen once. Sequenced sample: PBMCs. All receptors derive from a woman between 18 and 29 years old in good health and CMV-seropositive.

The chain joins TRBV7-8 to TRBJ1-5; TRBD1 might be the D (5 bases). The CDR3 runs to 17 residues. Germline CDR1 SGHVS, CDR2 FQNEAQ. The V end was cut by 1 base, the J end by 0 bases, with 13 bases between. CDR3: CASSLVQDHYSNQPQHF. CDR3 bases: TGTGCCAGCAGCTTAGTACAGGACCATTATAGCAATCAGCCCCAGCATTTT.

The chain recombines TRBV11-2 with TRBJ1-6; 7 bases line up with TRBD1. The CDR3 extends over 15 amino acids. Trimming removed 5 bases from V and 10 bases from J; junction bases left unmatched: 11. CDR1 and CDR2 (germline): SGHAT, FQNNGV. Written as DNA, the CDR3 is TGTGCCAGCAGCCCCCTGACAGGGTTAGGCTCACCCCTCCACTTT. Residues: CASSPLTGLGSPLHF.

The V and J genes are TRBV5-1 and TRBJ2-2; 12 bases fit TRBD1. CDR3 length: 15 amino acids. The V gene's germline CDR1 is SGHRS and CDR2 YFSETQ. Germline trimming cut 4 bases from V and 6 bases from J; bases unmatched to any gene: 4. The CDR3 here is CASSTGTGGAGELFF. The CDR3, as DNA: TGCGCCAGCAGCACGGGGACAGGGGGCGCCGGGGAGCTGTTTTTT.

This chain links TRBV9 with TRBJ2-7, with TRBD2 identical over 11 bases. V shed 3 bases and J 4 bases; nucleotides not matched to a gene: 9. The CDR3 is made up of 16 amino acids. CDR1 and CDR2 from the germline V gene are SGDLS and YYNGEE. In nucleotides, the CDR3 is TGTGCCAGCAGCGCCTACGGACTAGCGGGCGATTACGAGCAGTACTTC. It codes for CASSAYGLAGDYEQYF.

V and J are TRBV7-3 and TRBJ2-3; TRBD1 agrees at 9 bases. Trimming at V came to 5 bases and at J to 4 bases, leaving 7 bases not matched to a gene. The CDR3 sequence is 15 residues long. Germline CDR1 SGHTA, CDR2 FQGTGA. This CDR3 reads CASSLTGGGADTQYF. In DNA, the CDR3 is TGTGCCAGCAGCCTCACAGGGGGCGGCGCAGATACGCAGTATTTT. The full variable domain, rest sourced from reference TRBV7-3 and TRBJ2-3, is GAGVSQTPSNKVTEKGKYVELRCDPISGHTALYWYRQSLGQGPEFLIYFQGTGAADDSGLPNDRFFAVRPEGSVSTLKIQRTERGDSAVYLCASSLTGGGADTQYFGPGTRLTVL.

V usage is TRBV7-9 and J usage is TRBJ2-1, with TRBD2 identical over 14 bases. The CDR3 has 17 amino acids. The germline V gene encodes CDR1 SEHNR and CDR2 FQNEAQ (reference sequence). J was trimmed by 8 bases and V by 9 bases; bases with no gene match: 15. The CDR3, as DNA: TGTGCCAGTGAGGGACTAGCGGGGGCCCAATGGGGTGATGAGCAGTTCTTC. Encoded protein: CASEGLAGAQWGDEQFF.

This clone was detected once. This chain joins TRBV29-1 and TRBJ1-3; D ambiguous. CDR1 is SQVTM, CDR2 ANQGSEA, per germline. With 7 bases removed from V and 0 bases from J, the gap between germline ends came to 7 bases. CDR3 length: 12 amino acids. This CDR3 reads CSAGDSGNTIYF. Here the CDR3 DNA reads TGCAGCGCCGGGGACTCTGGAAACACCATATATTTT. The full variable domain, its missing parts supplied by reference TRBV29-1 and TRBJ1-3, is SAVISQKPSRDICQRGTSLTIQCQVDSQVTMMFWYRQQPGQSLTLIATANQGSEATYESGFVIDKFPISRPNLTFSTLTVSNMSPEDSSIYLCSAGDSGNTIYFGEGSWLTVV.

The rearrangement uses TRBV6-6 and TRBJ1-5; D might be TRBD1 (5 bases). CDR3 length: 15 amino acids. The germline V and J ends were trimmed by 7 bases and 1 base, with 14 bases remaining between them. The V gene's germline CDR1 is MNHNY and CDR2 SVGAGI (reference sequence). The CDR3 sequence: CASKDIHFSNQPQHF. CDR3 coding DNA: TGTGCCAGCAAGGACATTCACTTCAGCAATCAGCCCCAGCATTTT.

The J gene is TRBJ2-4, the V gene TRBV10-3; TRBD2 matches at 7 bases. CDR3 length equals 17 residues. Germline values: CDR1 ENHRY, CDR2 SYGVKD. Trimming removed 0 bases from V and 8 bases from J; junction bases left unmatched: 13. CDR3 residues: CAISESGRGTGRDIQYF. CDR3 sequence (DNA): TGTGCCATCAGTGAGTCGGGGCGGGGGACCGGTAGGGACATTCAGTACTTC.

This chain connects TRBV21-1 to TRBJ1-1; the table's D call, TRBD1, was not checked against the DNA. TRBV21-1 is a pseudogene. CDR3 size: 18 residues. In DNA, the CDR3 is TGTGCCAGCAGCCGAAGGGGGCGGGACCCACGGAGGAGGACTGAAGCTTTCTTT. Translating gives CASSRRGRDPRRRTEAFF.

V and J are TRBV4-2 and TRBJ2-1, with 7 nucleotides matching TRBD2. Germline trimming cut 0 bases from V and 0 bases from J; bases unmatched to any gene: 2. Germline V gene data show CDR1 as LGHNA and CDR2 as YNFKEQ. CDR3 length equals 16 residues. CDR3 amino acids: CASSQDGGGSYNEQFF. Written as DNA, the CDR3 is TGTGCCAGCAGCCAAGATGGCGGGGGCTCCTACAATGAGCAGTTCTTC.

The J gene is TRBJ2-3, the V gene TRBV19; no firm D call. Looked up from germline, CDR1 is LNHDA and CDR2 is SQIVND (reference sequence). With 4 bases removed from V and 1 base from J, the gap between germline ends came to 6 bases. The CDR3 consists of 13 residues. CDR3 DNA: TGTGCCAGTAGTAGTAGAGGCACAGATACGCAGTATTTT. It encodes CASSSRGTDTQYF. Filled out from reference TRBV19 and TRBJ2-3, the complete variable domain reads DGGITQSPKYLFRKEGQNVTLSCEQNLNHDAMYWYRQDPGQGLRLIYYSQIVNDFQKGDIAEGYSVSREKKESFPLTVTSAQKNPTAFYLCASSSRGTDTQYFGPGTRLTVL.

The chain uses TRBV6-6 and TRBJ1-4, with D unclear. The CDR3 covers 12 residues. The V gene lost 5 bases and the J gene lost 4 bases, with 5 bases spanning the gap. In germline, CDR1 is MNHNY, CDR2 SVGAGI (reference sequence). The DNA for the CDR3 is TGTGCCAGCAGTCCGTATAATGAAAAACTGTTTTTT. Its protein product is CASSPYNEKLFF.

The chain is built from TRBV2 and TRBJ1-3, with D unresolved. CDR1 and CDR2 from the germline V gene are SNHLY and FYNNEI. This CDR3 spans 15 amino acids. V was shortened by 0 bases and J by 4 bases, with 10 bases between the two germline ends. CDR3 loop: CASSEARVSGNTIYF. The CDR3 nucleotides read TGTGCCAGCAGTGAAGCTCGGGTATCGGGAAACACCATATATTTT. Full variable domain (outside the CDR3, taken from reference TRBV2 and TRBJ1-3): EPEVTQTPSHQVTQMGQEVILRCVPISNHLYFYWYRQILGQKVEFLVSFYNNEISEKSEIFDDQFSVERPDGSNFTLKIRSTKLEDSAMYFCASSEARVSGNTIYFGEGSWLTVV.

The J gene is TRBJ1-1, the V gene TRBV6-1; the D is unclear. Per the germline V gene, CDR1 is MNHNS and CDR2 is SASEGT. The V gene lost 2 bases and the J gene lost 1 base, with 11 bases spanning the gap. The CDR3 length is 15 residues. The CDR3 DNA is TGTGCCAGCAGTGAAATCCCGCGGGAGAACACTGAAGCTTTCTTT. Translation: CASSEIPRENTEAFF.

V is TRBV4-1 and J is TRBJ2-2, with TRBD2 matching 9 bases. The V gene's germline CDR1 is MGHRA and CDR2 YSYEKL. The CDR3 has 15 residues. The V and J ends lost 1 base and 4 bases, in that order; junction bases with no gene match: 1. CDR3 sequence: CASSQVSGGTGELFF. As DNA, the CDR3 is TGCGCCAGCAGCCAAGTTAGCGGGGGCACCGGGGAGCTGTTTTTT.